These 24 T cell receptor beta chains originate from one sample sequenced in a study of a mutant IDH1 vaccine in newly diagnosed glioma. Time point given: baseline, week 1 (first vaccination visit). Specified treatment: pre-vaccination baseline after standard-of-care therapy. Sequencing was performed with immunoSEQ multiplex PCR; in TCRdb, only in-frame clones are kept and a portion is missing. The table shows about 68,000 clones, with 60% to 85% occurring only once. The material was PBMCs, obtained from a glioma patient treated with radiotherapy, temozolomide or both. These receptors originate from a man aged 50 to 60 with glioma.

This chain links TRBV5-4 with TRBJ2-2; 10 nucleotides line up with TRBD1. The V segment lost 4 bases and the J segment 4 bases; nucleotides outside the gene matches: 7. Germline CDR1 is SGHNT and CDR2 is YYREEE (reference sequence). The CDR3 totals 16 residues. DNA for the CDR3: TGTGCCAGCAGCCCCGGGACAGGGGTGGTCACCGGGGAGCTGTTTTTT. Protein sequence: CASSPGTGVVTGELFF.

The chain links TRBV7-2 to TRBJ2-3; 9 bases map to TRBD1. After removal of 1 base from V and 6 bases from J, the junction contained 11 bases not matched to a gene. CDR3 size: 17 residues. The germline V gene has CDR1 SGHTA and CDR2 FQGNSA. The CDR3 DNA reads TGTGCCAGCAGCTTAGTAGGGGCTGCGGGGACAGGGGATACGCAGTATTTT. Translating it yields CASSLVGAAGTGDTQYF.

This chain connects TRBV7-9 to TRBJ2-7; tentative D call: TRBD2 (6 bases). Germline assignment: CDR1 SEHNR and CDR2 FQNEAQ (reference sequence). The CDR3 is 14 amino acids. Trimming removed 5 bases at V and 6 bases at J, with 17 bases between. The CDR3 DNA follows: TGTGCCAGCAGCCGGGGCGGGGTCCAACCCGAGCAGTACTTC. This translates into CASSRGGVQPEQYF.

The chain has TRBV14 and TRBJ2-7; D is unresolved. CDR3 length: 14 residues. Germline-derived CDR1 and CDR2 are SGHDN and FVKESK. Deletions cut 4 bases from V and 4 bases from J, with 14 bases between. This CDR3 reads CASSLGNLRYEQYF. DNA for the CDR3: TGTGCCAGCAGCCTGGGGAACCTAAGATACGAGCAGTACTTC. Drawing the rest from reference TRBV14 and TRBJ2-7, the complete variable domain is EAGVTQFPSHSVIEKGQTVTLRCDPISGHDNLYWYRRVMGKEIKFLLHFVKESKQDESGMPNNRFLAERTGGTYSTLKVQPAELEDSGVYFCASSLGNLRYEQYFGPGTRLTVT.

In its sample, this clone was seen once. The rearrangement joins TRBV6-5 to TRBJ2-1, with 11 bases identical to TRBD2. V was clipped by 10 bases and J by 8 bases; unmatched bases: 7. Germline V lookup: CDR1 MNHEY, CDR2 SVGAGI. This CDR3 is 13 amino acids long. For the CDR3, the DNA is TGTGCCAAATTAGCGGGGGGGCCTGATGAGCAGTTCTTC. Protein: CAKLAGGPDEQFF.

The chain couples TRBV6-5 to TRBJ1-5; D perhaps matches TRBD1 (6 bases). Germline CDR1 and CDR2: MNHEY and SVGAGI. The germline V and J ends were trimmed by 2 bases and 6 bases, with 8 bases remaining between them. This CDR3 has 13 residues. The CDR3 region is CASSYGGAQPQHF. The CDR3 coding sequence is TGTGCCAGCAGTTACGGGGGGGCTCAGCCCCAGCATTTT.

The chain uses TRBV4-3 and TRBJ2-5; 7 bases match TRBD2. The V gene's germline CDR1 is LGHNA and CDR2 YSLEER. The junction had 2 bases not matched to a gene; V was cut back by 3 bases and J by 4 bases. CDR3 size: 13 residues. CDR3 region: CASSQGEGETQYF. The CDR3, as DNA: TGCGCCAGCAGCCAGGGGGAGGGAGAGACCCAGTACTTC.

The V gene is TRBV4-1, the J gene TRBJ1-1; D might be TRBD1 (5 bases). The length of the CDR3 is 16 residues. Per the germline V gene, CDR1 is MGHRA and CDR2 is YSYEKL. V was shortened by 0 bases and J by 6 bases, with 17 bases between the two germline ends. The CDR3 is CASSQDRGLFGPEAFF. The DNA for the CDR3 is TGCGCCAGCAGCCAAGATAGGGGACTCTTTGGACCTGAAGCTTTCTTT.

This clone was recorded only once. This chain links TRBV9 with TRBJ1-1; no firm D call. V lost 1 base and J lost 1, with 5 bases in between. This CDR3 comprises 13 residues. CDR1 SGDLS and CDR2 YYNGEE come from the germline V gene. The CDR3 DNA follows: TGTGCCAGCAGCGTAAAACCGAACACTGAAGCTTTCTTT. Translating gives CASSVKPNTEAFF.

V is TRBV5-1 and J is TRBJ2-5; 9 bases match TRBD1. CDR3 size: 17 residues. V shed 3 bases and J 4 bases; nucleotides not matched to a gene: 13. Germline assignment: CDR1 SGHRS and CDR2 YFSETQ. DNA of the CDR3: TGCGCCAGCAGCTCCACCTCTACAGGGGGCGTTAGAGAGACCCAGTACTTC. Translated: CASSSTSTGGVRETQYF.

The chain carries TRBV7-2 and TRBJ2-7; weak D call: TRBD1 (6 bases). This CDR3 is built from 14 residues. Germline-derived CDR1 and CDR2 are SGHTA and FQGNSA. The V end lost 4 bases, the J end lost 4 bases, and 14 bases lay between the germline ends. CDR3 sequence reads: CASSWISGVYEQYF. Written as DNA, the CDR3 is TGTGCCAGCAGCTGGATCTCAGGGGTGTACGAGCAGTACTTC.

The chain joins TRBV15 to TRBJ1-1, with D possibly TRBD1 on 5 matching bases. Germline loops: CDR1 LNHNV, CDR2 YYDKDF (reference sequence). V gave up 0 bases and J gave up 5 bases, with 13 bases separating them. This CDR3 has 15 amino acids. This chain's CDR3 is CATSREPGRFTEAFF. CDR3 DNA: TGTGCCACCAGCAGAGAGCCAGGGAGATTTACTGAAGCTTTCTTT.

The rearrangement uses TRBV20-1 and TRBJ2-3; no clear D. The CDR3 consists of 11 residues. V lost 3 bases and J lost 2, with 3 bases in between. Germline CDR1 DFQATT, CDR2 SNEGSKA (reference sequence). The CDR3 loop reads CSARVTDTQYF. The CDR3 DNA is TGCAGTGCTAGGGTCACAGATACGCAGTATTTT.

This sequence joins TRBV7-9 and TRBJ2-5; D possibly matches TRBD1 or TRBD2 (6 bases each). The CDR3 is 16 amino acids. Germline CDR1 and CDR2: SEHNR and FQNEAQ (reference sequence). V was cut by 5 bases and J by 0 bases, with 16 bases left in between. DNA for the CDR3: TGTGCCAGCAGCACTAGCAGGCAGGGGTACCAAGAGACCCAGTACTTC. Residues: CASSTSRQGYQETQYF.

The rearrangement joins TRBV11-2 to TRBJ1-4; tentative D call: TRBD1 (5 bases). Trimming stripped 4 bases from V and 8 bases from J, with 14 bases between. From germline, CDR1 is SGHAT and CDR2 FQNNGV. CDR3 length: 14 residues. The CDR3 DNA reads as TGTGCCAGCAGCTCTTGGGGGGTGGTCGAAAAACTGTTTTTT. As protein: CASSSWGVVEKLFF.

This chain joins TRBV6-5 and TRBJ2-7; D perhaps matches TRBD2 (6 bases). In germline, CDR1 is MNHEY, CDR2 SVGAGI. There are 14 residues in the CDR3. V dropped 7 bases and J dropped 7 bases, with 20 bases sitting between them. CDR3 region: CASTNPGLRREQYF. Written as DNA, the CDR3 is TGTGCCAGCACCAACCCGGGACTCCGCCGGGAGCAGTACTTC.

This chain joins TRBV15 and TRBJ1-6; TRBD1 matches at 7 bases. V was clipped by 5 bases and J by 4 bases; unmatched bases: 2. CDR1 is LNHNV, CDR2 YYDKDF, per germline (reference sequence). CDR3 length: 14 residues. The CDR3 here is CATSDREYNSPLHF. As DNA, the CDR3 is TGTGCCACCAGCGACAGGGAGTATAATTCACCCCTCCACTTT. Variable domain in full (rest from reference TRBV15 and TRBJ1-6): DAMVIQNPRYQVTQFGKPVTLSCSQTLNHNVMYWYQQKSSQAPKLLFHYYDKDFNNEADTPDNFQSRRPNTSFCFLDIRSPGLGDTAMYLCATSDREYNSPLHFGNGTRLTVT.

CDR3 residues: CASSQSGDYTLKETQYF. The CDR3 DNA reads TGTGCCAGCAGCCAATCTGGAGACTATACTCTGAAAGAGACCCAGTACTTC. V is TRBV14 and J is TRBJ2-5, with D perhaps TRBD2 (5 bases). This CDR3 contains 17 residues. Trimming stripped 2 bases from V and 3 bases from J, with 19 bases between. Germline lookup yields CDR1 SGHDN and CDR2 FVKESK.

The CDR3 region is CASSLFRGAEEQYF. The CDR3 DNA reads as TGTGCCAGCAGCTTGTTTCGGGGGGCGGAGGAGCAGTACTTC. The chain recombines TRBV5-8 with TRBJ2-7, with D possibly TRBD2 on 7 matching bases. CDR1 and CDR2 from the germline V gene are SGHTS and YDEGEE. V lost 1 base, J lost 7 bases, and 15 bases lay in between. The CDR3 covers 14 residues.

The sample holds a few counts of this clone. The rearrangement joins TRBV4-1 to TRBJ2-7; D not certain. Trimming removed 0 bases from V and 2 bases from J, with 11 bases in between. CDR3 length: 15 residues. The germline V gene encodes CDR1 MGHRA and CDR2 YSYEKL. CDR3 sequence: CASSQDLGLTYEQYF. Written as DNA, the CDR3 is TGCGCCAGCAGCCAAGATTTAGGGCTCACCTACGAGCAGTACTTC.

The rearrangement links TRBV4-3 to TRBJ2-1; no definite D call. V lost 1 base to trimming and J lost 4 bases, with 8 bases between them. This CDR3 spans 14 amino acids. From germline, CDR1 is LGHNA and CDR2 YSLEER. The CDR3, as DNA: TGCGCCAGCAGCCAAGTCGGGCTGTACAATGAGCAGTTCTTC. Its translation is CASSQVGLYNEQFF.

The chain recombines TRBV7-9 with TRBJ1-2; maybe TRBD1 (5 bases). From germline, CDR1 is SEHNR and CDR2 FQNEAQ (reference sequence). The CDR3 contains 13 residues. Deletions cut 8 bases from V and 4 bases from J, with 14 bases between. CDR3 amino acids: CASSRTTPYGYTF. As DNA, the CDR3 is TGTGCCAGCTCCCGGACAACACCCTATGGCTACACCTTC.

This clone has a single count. The CDR3 sequence is CASSSAGTGVGAFF. CDR3 DNA sequence: TGCGCCAGCAGCTCCGCCGGGACAGGGGTAGGAGCTTTCTTT. The rearrangement links TRBV5-1 to TRBJ1-1; 10 bases align to TRBD1. J was trimmed by 10 bases and V by 3 bases; bases with no gene match: 9. This CDR3 is built from 14 residues. Germline V gene lookup returns CDR1 SGHRS and CDR2 YFSETQ.

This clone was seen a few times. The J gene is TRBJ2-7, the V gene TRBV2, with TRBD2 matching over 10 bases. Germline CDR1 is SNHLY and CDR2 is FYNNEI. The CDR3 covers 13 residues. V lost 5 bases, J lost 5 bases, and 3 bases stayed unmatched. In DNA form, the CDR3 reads TGTGCCAGCAGTAGCGGGGGGGCCGACGAGCAGTACTTC. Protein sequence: CASSSGGADEQYF.